The rows below give T cell receptor beta chains drawn from one sample of a study of T-cell reconstitution after alpha-beta-depleted transplantation in children. TCRdb reprocessed the PCR reads with MiXCR, giving one entry per CDR3 protein. The table lists about 640,000 distinct CDR3 sequences, 16% of them singletons. Material: PBMCs from the stem cell graft donor, obtained from the stem cell graft. All receptors come from a human donor who donated a stem cell graft to a child with acute myeloid leukemia. Each CDR3 is given with its conserved first and last residue. The D gene is left open where the match is weak. Size tells how often a clone was seen (once, few, many) or the class of an expanded clone, and some rows leave it out.

>many|TRBV30|TRBJ1-2|.
TGTGCCTGGAGTGTACAGGTGGATGGCTACACCTTC
CAWSVQVDGYTF
>few|TRBV4-3|TRBJ1-1|.
.
CASSLSWETEAFF
>many|TRBV7-2|TRBJ1-6|TRBD1
TGTGCCAGCAGCATCCGGGACAGGGGAAATTCACCCCTCCACTTT
CASSIRDRGNSPLHF
>few|TRBV20-1|TRBJ2-6|.
TGCAGTGCAGGGGGGTACGGGGCCAACGTCCTGACTTTC
CSAGGYGANVLTF
>many|TRBV12-3/TRBV12-4|TRBJ2-1|.
TGTGCCAGCAGTTTAAGGACTTCCTACAATGAGCAGTTCTTC
CASSLRTSYNEQFF
>few|TRBV20-1|TRBJ1-4|.
TGCAGTGCTAGAAGGGGAGGGGCGGCTAATGAAAAACTGTTTTTT
CSARRGGAANEKLFF
>few|TRBV25-1|TRBJ2-3|.
TGTGCCAGCATGGGCGATACCCCAGTGGGTTTACCTAGCACAGATACGCAGTATTTT
CASMGDTPVGLPSTDTQYF
>few|TRBV6-6|TRBJ1-2|TRBD1
TGTGCCAGCAGTTTGACAGGGGTGGGGGGCTACACCTTC
CASSLTGVGGYTF
>few|TRBV20-1|TRBJ1-1|TRBD1
TGCAGTGCTAGTAATCCCTCCCCCCGACAGGGCATGAACACTGAAGCTTTCTTT
CSASNPSPRQGMNTEAFF
>many|TRBV20-1|TRBJ1-6|.
TGCAGTGCTAGAATCCAGGGACCAATTAATTCACCCCTCCACTTT
CSARIQGPINSPLHF
>few|TRBV29-1|TRBJ2-3|.
TGCAGCGCCTTCCGAACGTCTAGCACAGATACGCAGTATTTT
CSAFRTSSTDTQYF
>many|TRBV12-3/TRBV12-4|TRBJ1-6|.
TGTGCCAGCAGTTCTCAGGGAAGCAATTCACCCCTCCACTTT
CASSSQGSNSPLHF
>few|TRBV18|TRBJ2-1|TRBD1
TGTGCCAGCTCACCTCTGGACAGGGGAGCTGAGCAGTTCTTC
CASSPLDRGAEQFF
>many|TRBV20-1|TRBJ2-3|.
TGCAGTGCTCATTCTAGCGTAGGCCATAGCACAGATACGCAGTATTTT
CSAHSSVGHSTDTQYF
>.|TRBV18|TRBJ2-7|.
TGTGCCAGCTCTAGGGGCCAGTACTACGAGCAGTACTTC
CASSRGQYYEQYF
>.|TRBV5-1|TRBJ2-3|.
TGCGCCAGCAGCTCCCTGCCACAGAGAGGCACAGATACGCAGTATTTT
CASSSLPQRGTDTQYF
>many|TRBV20-1|TRBJ1-4|.
TGCAGTGCTAGGAAGGGCCGGGGGGTTAGGAATGAAAAACTGTTTTTT
CSARKGRGVRNEKLFF
>few|TRBV7-3|TRBJ2-2|TRBD1
TGTGCCAGCAGTCGCACTCCGGGACAGGGGGGAACCGGGGAGCTGTTTTTT
CASSRTPGQGGTGELFF
>few|TRBV12-3/TRBV12-4|TRBJ2-2|.
TGTGCCAGCAGTATGGTTGGTTCGAACACCGGGGAGCTGTTTTTT
CASSMVGSNTGELFF
>many|TRBV29-1|TRBJ2-6|.
TGCAGCGTTACGAGTTCTGGGGCCAACGTCCTGACTTTC
CSVTSSGANVLTF
>many|TRBV29-1|TRBJ2-6|.
TGCAGCGTTAACGGAGCGGCTGGGGCCAACGTCCTGACTTTC
CSVNGAAGANVLTF
>.|TRBV20-1|TRBJ2-6|TRBD1
TGCAGTGCTAGAGAATCAGGGGGTGGGGCCAACGTCGTGACTTTC
CSARESGGGANVVTF
>few|TRBV6-1|TRBJ2-3|.
TGTGCCAGCAGGCCCCCCGGCACAGATACGCAGTATTTT
CASRPPGTDTQYF
>.|TRBV24-1|TRBJ2-7|.
TGTGCCACCAGTGTTCATGCGGGGGCCCACTACGAGCAGTACTTC
CATSVHAGAHYEQYF
>.|TRBV7-3|TRBJ1-1|.
TGTGCCAGCAGCTTAATGGCAGTAATGAACACTGAAGCTTTCTTT
CASSLMAVMNTEAFF
>.|TRBV11-3|TRBJ1-1|.
TGTGCCAGCATCGGCGATCCAGGGCCCAACACTGAAGCTTTCTTT
CASIGDPGPNTEAFF
>many|TRBV4-3|TRBJ2-3|.
TGCGCCAGCAGCCAAGGCCCCGTGGGCGATACGCAGTATTTT
CASSQGPVGDTQYF
>.|TRBV7-2|TRBJ2-7|TRBD2
TGTGCCAGCAGCGTAAAACCACTAGCGGGGGCGACCTACGAGCAGTACTTC
CASSVKPLAGATYEQYF
>many|TRBV12-3/TRBV12-4|TRBJ1-6|TRBD1
TGTGCCAGCAGTCCCGACAGGGGAGGGTATTCACCCCTCCACTTT
CASSPDRGGYSPLHF
>.|TRBV12-3/TRBV12-4|TRBJ1-6|.
TGTGCCAGCAGTTTAAGGGCCGATAATTCACCCCTCCACTTT
CASSLRADNSPLHF
>many|TRBV4-2|TRBJ1-1|.
TGTGCCAGCAGCCAAGTTATAGGGGCGCGTAGCACTGAAGCTTTCTTT
CASSQVIGARSTEAFF
>.|TRBV7-9|TRBJ2-1|.
TGTGCCAGCAGCTCCAACCAAAAAAGGAATGAGCAGTTCTTC
CASSSNQKRNEQFF
>few|TRBV6-2/TRBV6-3|TRBJ2-2|.
TGTGCCAGCAGTTACTCTCTCACCGGGGAGCTGTTTTTT
CASSYSLTGELFF
>.|TRBV29-1|TRBJ1-2|.
TGCAGCGCCCTTGGAGGGGACTATGGCTACACCTTC
CSALGGDYGYTF
>few|TRBV15|TRBJ1-2|.
TGTGCCACCAGCAGAGATAATGTGAGAGGGAACGGCTACACCTTC
CATSRDNVRGNGYTF
>.|TRBV20-1|TRBJ2-5|.
TGCAGTGCTTCCCACCCTCTATCAGAGACCCAGTACTTC
CSASHPLSETQYF
>.|TRBV7-9|TRBJ2-3|TRBD2
TGTGCCAGCAGCTTGGCTAGCGGGGGTCTTAGTACAGATACGCAGTATTTT
CASSLASGGLSTDTQYF
>.|TRBV6-1|TRBJ2-5|TRBD2
TGTGCCTCTGCAACTAGCGGGATTTTGGAGACCCAGTACTTC
CASATSGILETQYF
>many|TRBV20-1|TRBJ2-1|.
TGCAGTGCTAGAGAAGCGGGTTCTCACAATGAGCAGTTCTTC
CSAREAGSHNEQFF
>.|TRBV7-9|TRBJ1-1|.
TGTGCCAGCACCCTAAGGAGGGAAAACACTGAAGCTTTCTTT
CASTLRRENTEAFF
>many|TRBV20-1|TRBJ2-3|.
TGCAGTGCTAGAGGGGACGGGAATACGCAGTATTTT
CSARGDGNTQYF